Listed below are T cell receptor beta chains from one sample, sequenced in a study of blood T cell repertoires in COVID-19. Method: immunoSEQ multiplex PCR; TCRdb's copy keeps in-frame clones and lacks some. The data contain about 230,000 clones, 75% to 85% of them singletons. Input material: peripheral blood. Every receptor here comes from a woman in her forties or fifties with acute or convalescent COVID-19. Each CDR3 is given with its conserved first and last residue. The order of the fields is J gene, D gene, V gene, clone size, CDR3 length, CDR3 protein, CDR3 DNA. The D gene is left open where the match is weak. Clone size is shown for a subset of rows, as once, few, many or a class of expanded clone.

j_call: TRBJ1-4; d_call: .; v_call: TRBV27; clone_size: .; cdr3_length: 13; cdr3_aa: CASGGGSNEKLFF; cdr3_nt: TGTGCCAGCGGTGGGGGGTCTAATGAAAAACTGTTTTTT
j_call: TRBJ2-7; d_call: TRBD1; v_call: TRBV29-1; clone_size: few; cdr3_length: 13; cdr3_aa: CSVERQGSYEQYF; cdr3_nt: TGCAGCGTTGAACGACAGGGCTCCTACGAGCAGTACTTC
j_call: TRBJ1-1; d_call: TRBD1; v_call: TRBV19; clone_size: .; cdr3_length: 14; cdr3_aa: CASSEGQLNTEAFF; cdr3_nt: TGTGCCAGTAGTGAGGGACAGCTTAACACTGAAGCTTTCTTT
j_call: TRBJ1-2; d_call: .; v_call: TRBV11-2; clone_size: .; cdr3_length: 15; cdr3_aa: CASSFGRGLEYGYTF; cdr3_nt: TGTGCCAGCAGCTTTGGGAGGGGCTTGGAGTATGGCTACACCTTC
j_call: TRBJ2-7; d_call: TRBD1; v_call: TRBV7-9; clone_size: .; cdr3_length: 14; cdr3_aa: CASSLGQGLYEQYF; cdr3_nt: TGTGCCAGCAGCTTAGGACAGGGCCTCTACGAGCAGTACTTC
j_call: TRBJ2-7; d_call: TRBD1; v_call: TRBV24-1; clone_size: .; cdr3_length: 14; cdr3_aa: CATSDGTGDDEQYF; cdr3_nt: TGTGCCACCAGTGATGGGACAGGGGATGACGAGCAGTACTTC
j_call: TRBJ2-1; d_call: TRBD2; v_call: TRBV24-1; clone_size: once; cdr3_length: 17; cdr3_aa: CATSDIRGDGSYNEQFF; cdr3_nt: TGTGCCACCAGTGATATACGGGGGGATGGCTCCTACAATGAGCAGTTCTTC
j_call: TRBJ2-3; d_call: TRBD2; v_call: TRBV7-9; clone_size: .; cdr3_length: 15; cdr3_aa: CASSLGTSVTDTQYF; cdr3_nt: TGTGCCAGCAGCCTGGGGACTAGCGTCACAGATACGCAGTATTTT
j_call: TRBJ1-4; d_call: TRBD1; v_call: TRBV9; clone_size: few; cdr3_length: 15; cdr3_aa: CASSVNRGPGEKLFF; cdr3_nt: TGTGCCAGCAGCGTAAACAGGGGGCCGGGTGAAAAACTGTTTTTT
j_call: TRBJ1-2; d_call: .; v_call: TRBV30; clone_size: .; cdr3_length: 11; cdr3_aa: CAWIRNYGYTF; cdr3_nt: TGTGCCTGGATACGGAACTATGGCTACACCTTC
j_call: TRBJ1-2; d_call: .; v_call: TRBV27; clone_size: .; cdr3_length: 15; cdr3_aa: CASRQSARGARGYTF; cdr3_nt: TGTGCCAGCAGACAATCCGCGCGGGGGGCGCGTGGCTACACCTTC
j_call: TRBJ2-7; d_call: TRBD1; v_call: TRBV10-2; clone_size: .; cdr3_length: 14; cdr3_aa: CAISGTGSSYEQYF; cdr3_nt: TGCGCCATCTCCGGGACAGGGAGCTCCTACGAGCAGTACTTC
j_call: TRBJ1-3; d_call: TRBD1; v_call: TRBV24-1; clone_size: .; cdr3_length: 17; cdr3_aa: CATSDFNSGTGRNTIYF; cdr3_nt: TGTGCCACCAGTGATTTTAACTCCGGGACAGGGAGGAACACCATATATTTT
j_call: TRBJ2-1; d_call: TRBD2; v_call: TRBV9; clone_size: .; cdr3_length: 17; cdr3_aa: CASSVGSAGGPLNEQFF; cdr3_nt: TGTGCCAGCAGCGTAGGGTCGGCGGGGGGGCCCCTCAATGAGCAGTTCTTC
j_call: TRBJ2-4; d_call: TRBD1; v_call: TRBV28; clone_size: .; cdr3_length: 17; cdr3_aa: CASSLVETGGQGNIQYF; cdr3_nt: TGTGCCAGCAGTTTAGTGGAGACAGGGGGCCAGGGAAACATTCAGTACTTC
j_call: TRBJ1-5; d_call: .; v_call: TRBV15; clone_size: .; cdr3_length: 13; cdr3_aa: CATSREGNQPQHF; cdr3_nt: TGTGCCACCAGCAGGGAGGGCAATCAGCCCCAGCATTTT